This entry lists 15 T cell receptor beta chains sequenced from one sample in a study of T cell responses to AZD1222 COVID-19 vaccine (dated by TCRdb to 2020 to 2023). The time point label, as the study defines it: baseline before first vaccination. The library relied on the immunoSEQ multiplex PCR assay. TCRdb stores this immuneACCESS table with in-frame sequences only. Part of the clones is absent; in the studies checked, under half of the shortfall reflects unresolved V genes, and no reason is known for the rest. In all, the sample holds more than 95,000 clones, and over 75% of those were seen once. Clones ranked in the top ten supply 8% to 9% of the sample. The specimen was peripheral blood, collected on day 0 of AZD1222 vaccination. These receptor sequences come from an adult in good health.

The rearrangement uses TRBV6-5 and TRBJ1-2; D remains ambiguous. The CDR3 sequence is 11 residues long. CDR1 and CDR2 from the germline V gene are MNHEY and SVGAGI. Trimming took 2 bases from V and 8 from J, leaving 6 bases between them. The CDR3 loop is CASSYGLGYTF. The CDR3 bases are TGTGCCAGCAGTTACGGGCTGGGCTACACCTTC.

In nucleotides, the CDR3 is TGTGCCATCAAGTTAAACTCCGGGGAGCTGTTTTTT. Protein: CAIKLNSGELFF. This chain joins TRBV10-3 and TRBJ2-2; D unresolved. Germline loops: CDR1 ENHRY, CDR2 SYGVKD. Trimming took 7 bases from V and 6 from J, leaving 9 bases between them. The CDR3 is 12 amino acids.

V gene TRBV5-1 combines with J gene TRBJ2-3; D may be TRBD1 or TRBD2 (5 bases each). V was trimmed by 4 bases and J by 6 bases, leaving 18 bases between them. The germline gives CDR1 SGHRS, CDR2 YFSETQ. This CDR3 is built from 15 residues. The CDR3 nucleotides read TGCGCCAGCAGCCGGGACCCAGAGACGAAGGATACGCAGTATTTT. It yields the protein CASSRDPETKDTQYF.

This clone was recorded only once. The chain couples TRBV10-3 to TRBJ1-1; TRBD1 matches at 7 bases. Per the germline V gene, CDR1 is ENHRY and CDR2 is SYGVKD. The CDR3 totals 13 residues. V shed 6 bases, J shed 4 bases, and the junction held 5 bases outside the gene matches. CDR3 in amino acids: CAISQQGITEAFF. The CDR3 coding sequence is TGTGCCATCAGCCAACAGGGGATCACTGAAGCTTTCTTT.

The chain carries TRBV19 and TRBJ1-3; the D gene is possibly TRBD1 (5 bases). CDR1 and CDR2 (germline): LNHDA, SQIVND (reference sequence). The CDR3 is 14 amino acids. Trimming stripped 7 bases from V and 4 bases from J, with 14 bases between. CDR3 nucleotide sequence: TGTGCCAGTAAAAACGCAGGGTCCGGAAACACCATATATTTT. Encoded protein: CASKNAGSGNTIYF.

The rearrangement joins TRBV19 to TRBJ2-3; D not resolved. The V end was cut by 5 bases, the J end by 3 bases, with 15 bases between. The germline CDR1 and CDR2 sequences are LNHDA and SQIVND (reference sequence). The CDR3 is 15 residues long. CDR3 protein: CASSAGRTVTDTQYF. Written as DNA, the CDR3 is TGTGCCAGTAGTGCCGGACGGACGGTGACAGATACGCAGTATTTT.

This sequence joins TRBV5-5 and TRBJ1-5; possible D gene TRBD1, 5 bases. CDR3 length: 15 residues. The germline gives CDR1 SGHKS, CDR2 YYEKEE (reference sequence). V was cut by 0 bases and J by 3 bases, with 10 bases left in between. Written as DNA, the CDR3 is TGTGCCAGCAGCTTGGACAGGCTGGCCAATCAGCCCCAGCATTTT. Translation: CASSLDRLANQPQHF.

The rearrangement links TRBV4-2 to TRBJ1-6; D is possibly TRBD1 (6 bases). CDR1 and CDR2 (germline): LGHNA, YNFKEQ. There are 16 residues in the CDR3. The V and J ends lost 0 bases and 8 bases respectively, with 14 bases between them. CDR3 residues: CASSQDRDRRYSPLHF. The CDR3 coding sequence is TGTGCCAGCAGCCAAGATCGTGACAGGAGATATTCACCCCTCCACTTT.

The genes are TRBV4-2 and TRBJ2-2, with D maybe TRBD2 (5 bases). Trimming took off 0 bases at V and 4 bases at J, with 9 bases between the two ends. The CDR3 runs 15 residues. Per the germline V gene, CDR1 is LGHNA and CDR2 is YNFKEQ. The CDR3 sequence is CASSQEAVITGELFF. DNA of the CDR3: TGTGCCAGCAGCCAAGAAGCGGTAATCACCGGGGAGCTGTTTTTT.

The rearrangement links TRBV15 to TRBJ1-1; tentative D call: TRBD1 (5 bases). V lost 2 bases and J lost 4, with 14 bases in between. The CDR3 extends over 15 amino acids. CDR1 and CDR2 from the germline V gene are LNHNV and YYDKDF (reference sequence). CDR3 bases: TGTGCCACCAGCAGATCCGTGGGCAGGGTCACTGAAGCTTTCTTT. This sequence encodes CATSRSVGRVTEAFF.

The J gene is TRBJ2-3, the V gene TRBV6-2 or TRBV6-3; TRBD1 is a possible D gene (6 bases). The CDR3 is 12 residues long. The V end was cut by 5 bases, the J end by 3 bases, with 6 bases between. Germline V lookup: CDR1 MNHEY, CDR2 SVGEGT. CDR3 residues: CASSTGTDTQYF. Written as DNA, the CDR3 is TGTGCCAGCAGTACAGGGACAGATACGCAGTATTTT.

V is TRBV10-3 and J is TRBJ1-1; D ambiguous. The V gene lost 2 bases and the J gene lost 4 bases, with 8 bases spanning the gap. Germline V gene lookup returns CDR1 ENHRY and CDR2 SYGVKD. The CDR3 length is 13 residues. The CDR3 DNA reads as TGTGCCATCAGTGAGGAGGGATTCACTGAAGCTTTCTTT. This codes for CAISEEGFTEAFF.

The V gene is TRBV24-1, the J gene TRBJ2-5, with a possible D match to TRBD2 (6 bases). V was shortened by 0 bases and J by 5 bases, with 15 bases between the two germline ends. CDR3 length: 16 residues. Germline CDR1 and CDR2: KGHDR and SFDVKD. The CDR3 DNA reads TGTGCCACCAGTGATTTGGGAGGGCCCGGAGCGGAGACCCAGTACTTC. Amino acids: CATSDLGGPGAETQYF.

V and J are TRBV4-3 and TRBJ2-3; no firm D call. Trimming cost V 0 bases and J 2 bases, with 3 bases left between them. Germline assignment: CDR1 LGHNA and CDR2 YSLEER. This CDR3 spans 13 amino acids. The CDR3 region has the DNA TGCGCCAGCAGCCAAGACTTCACAGATACGCAGTATTTT. It codes for CASSQDFTDTQYF.

CDR3 protein: CSVVDGTEAFF. DNA of the CDR3: TGCAGCGTTGTGGATGGCACTGAAGCTTTCTTT. The rearrangement joins TRBV29-1 to TRBJ1-1; D is unclear. CDR3 size: 11 residues. Trimming shortened V by 4 bases and J by 4 bases, and 7 bases separated the two germline ends. CDR1 and CDR2 (germline): SQVTM, ANQGSEA.